This T cell receptor (beta chain) was recorded in a study of regulatory T cells in long-lasting Graves disease. For this clonotype: The target antigen is unknown.

The study's findings and limits: The study found TRBV28, TRBJ1-2 and TRBJ2-5 favored in persistent disease.

To make TCR beta libraries, researchers used iRepertoire HTBI primers and Arm-PCR of CDR3 regions. TCRdb recomputed calls from the multiplex PCR reads with MiXCR, one row per CDR3 protein. This sample has more than 450,000 distinct CDR3 sequences; about 16% occur once, and the top ten carry roughly an eighth. The CDR3 totals 18 residues. V lost 6 bases, J lost 7 bases, and 16 bases stayed unmatched. The germline V gene encodes CDR1 MGHRA and CDR2 YSYEKL. Specified time point: newly diagnosed GD, antithyroid drugs for less than 3 months. TCR sequences were obtained from RNA taken from PBMCs. The same data also contributed to another study, on T cells in Graves' hyperthyroidism and ophthalmopathy.

The receptor's source is a man between 40 and 49 years old with Graves disease. The chain combines TRBV4-1 with TRBJ1-5, with 12 bases fitting TRBD1. The input for sequencing was peripheral blood mononuclear cells (PBMCs), taken at new diagnosis, from a patient treated with antithyroid drugs. The CDR3 spells CASRSLRDRGRRAQPQHF. The DNA of the CDR3 is TGCGCCAGCAGGTCCCTCCGGGACAGGGGGCGTCGGGCCCAGCCCCAGCATTTT.